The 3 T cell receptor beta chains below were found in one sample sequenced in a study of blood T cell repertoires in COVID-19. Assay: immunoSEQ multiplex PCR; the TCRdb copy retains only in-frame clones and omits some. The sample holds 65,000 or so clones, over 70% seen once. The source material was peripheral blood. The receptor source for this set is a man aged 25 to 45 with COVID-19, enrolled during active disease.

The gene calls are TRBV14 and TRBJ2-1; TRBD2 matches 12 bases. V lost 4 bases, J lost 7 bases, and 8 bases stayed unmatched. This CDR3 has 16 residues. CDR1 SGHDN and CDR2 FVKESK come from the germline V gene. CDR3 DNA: TGTGCCAGCAGCCCCTTACTAGCGGGAGGTGAGAATGAGCAGTTCTTC. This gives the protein CASSPLLAGGENEQFF.

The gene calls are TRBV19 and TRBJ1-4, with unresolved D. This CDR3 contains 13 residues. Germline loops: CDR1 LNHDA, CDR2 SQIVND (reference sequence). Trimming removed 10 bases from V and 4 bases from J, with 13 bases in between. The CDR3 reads CATRRDFNEKLFF. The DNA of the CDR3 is TGTGCCACCAGACGGGATTTTAATGAAAAACTGTTTTTT.

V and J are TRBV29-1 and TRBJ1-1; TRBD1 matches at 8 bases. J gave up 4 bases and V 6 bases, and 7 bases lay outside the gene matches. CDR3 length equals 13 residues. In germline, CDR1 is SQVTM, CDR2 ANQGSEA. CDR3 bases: TGCAGCGTCAACCGGGACAGGAGCACTGAAGCTTTCTTT. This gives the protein CSVNRDRSTEAFF.